This section outlines one T cell receptor beta chain sequence together with its context. The length of the CDR3 is 14 residues. The germline CDR1 and CDR2 sequences are MDHEN and SYDVKM. Deletions cut 0 bases from V and 8 bases from J, with 10 bases between. Sequencing used immunoSEQ multiplex PCR; TCRdb keeps in-frame clones, though not all of them. Seen here are about 140,000 clones, roughly four fifths observed once, and the top ten hold approximately 3.8%. This sample is part of a study of blood T cell repertoires in COVID-19. The sequence derives from a woman in her fifties or sixties with acute or convalescent COVID-19. Sequences were obtained from peripheral blood. V is TRBV28 and J is TRBJ2-2; perhaps TRBD2 as D (6 bases). CDR3: CASSLWEGSGELFF. The CDR3 DNA follows: TGTGCCAGCAGTTTATGGGAGGGTTCGGGGGAGCTGTTTTTT. The full variable domain, its missing parts supplied by reference TRBV28 and TRBJ2-2, is DVKVTQSSRYLVKRTGEKVFLECVQDMDHENMFWYRQDPGLGLRLIYFSYDVKMKEKGDIPEGYSVSREKKERFSLILESASTNQTSMYLCASSLWEGSGELFFGEGSRLTVL.